The entry below gives a single T cell receptor (beta chain) sequence along with its context. RNA extraction was followed by reverse transcription into cDNA, which acted as the sequencing template. This table comes from immunoSEQ multiplex PCR, and its TCRdb copy is limited to in-frame clones, with some not included. The data contain 95,000 to 100,000 clones, roughly 64% of them seen just once; the ten biggest clones take up 15% to 19%. The CDR3 is 13 amino acids. V dropped 3 bases and J dropped 10 bases, with 11 bases sitting between them. Germline V CDR1 and CDR2: SGHRS, YFSETQ. The entry originates in a study of CD8+ T cells in alopecia areata. The treatment denotes: oral pan-JAK inhibitor, 5-10 mg twice daily.

The input for sequencing was CD8+ T cells sorted from blood, taken at week 4, from a patient treated with tofacitinib. This clonotype originated in a human donor with alopecia areata. The chain employs TRBV5-1 and TRBJ1-6; no clear D. DNA for the CDR3: TGCGCCAGCAGCTCGTTCTCCTCCTCACCCCTCCACTTT. Encoded protein: CASSSFSSSPLHF.